The entry below describes one TCR beta chain. Its antigen is still unknown. Once sorted, CD4+ cells from about 5 patients yielded CD25+CD127- cells. From alopecia areata patients, lesional scalp punch biopsies and peripheral blood were collected. The V and J ends lost 5 bases and 0 bases respectively, with 9 bases between them. CDR1 is MRHNA, CDR2 SNTAGT, per germline. This CDR3 contains 14 residues. This sample stems from a study of CD8+ T cells in alopecia areata. Study results and caveats: Possibly as an HLA-related effect, TCR sharing across patients appeared less clear than in mice. Across lesional scalp, and particularly alopecia totalis/universalis, clonality surpassed that of normal scalp. Scalp repertoires also include resident alphabeta T cells from normal skin.

Following RNA extraction, reverse transcription yielded cDNA that acted as the sequencing template. Method: immunoSEQ multiplex PCR; TCRdb's copy keeps in-frame clones and lacks some. The table includes more than 12,000 clones, roughly three fifths detected once. This rearrangement joins TRBV6-4 to TRBJ2-3; D is undetermined. The receptor was isolated from a human donor with alopecia areata. Sequencing was done on a sample of CD4+ Tregs sorted from blood. The DNA for the CDR3 is TGTGCCAGCAGTTCATACCCCAGCACAGATACGCAGTATTTT. Protein sequence: CASSSYPSTDTQYF.